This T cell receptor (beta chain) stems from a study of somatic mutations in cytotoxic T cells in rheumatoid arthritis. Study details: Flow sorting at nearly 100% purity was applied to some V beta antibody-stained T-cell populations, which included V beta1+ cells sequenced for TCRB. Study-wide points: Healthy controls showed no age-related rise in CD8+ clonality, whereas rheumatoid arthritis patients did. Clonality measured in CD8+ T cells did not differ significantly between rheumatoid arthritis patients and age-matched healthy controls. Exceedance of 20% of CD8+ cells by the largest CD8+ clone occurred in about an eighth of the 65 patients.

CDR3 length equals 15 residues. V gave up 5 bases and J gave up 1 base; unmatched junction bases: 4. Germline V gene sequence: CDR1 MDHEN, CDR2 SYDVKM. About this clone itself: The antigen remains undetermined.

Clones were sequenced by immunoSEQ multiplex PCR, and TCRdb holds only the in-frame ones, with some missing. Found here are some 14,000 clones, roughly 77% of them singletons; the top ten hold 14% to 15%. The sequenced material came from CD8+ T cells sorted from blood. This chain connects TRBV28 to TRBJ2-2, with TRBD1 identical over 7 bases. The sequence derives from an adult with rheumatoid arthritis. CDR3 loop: CASSPRDRNTGELFF. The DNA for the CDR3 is TGTGCCAGCAGTCCCCGGGACAGGAACACCGGGGAGCTGTTTTTT.